The 14 T cell receptor beta chains listed next were all sequenced from one sample in a study of blood T cell repertoires in COVID-19. Profiled with immunoSEQ multiplex PCR; TCRdb holds only in-frame clones, not every one. Among roughly 50,000 clones, approximately 85% were seen once, and the ten largest hold 2.1%. The specimen was peripheral blood. All receptors derive from a woman aged 60-70 years with acute or convalescent COVID-19.

The chain combines TRBV3-1 (or the pseudogene TRBV3-2) with TRBJ1-4, with D possibly TRBD1 on 6 matching bases. Trimming left V 4 bases short and J 5 bases short, with 11 bases between. In germline, CDR1 is LGHDT, CDR2 YNNKEL (reference sequence). The CDR3 is 14 amino acids. This CDR3 is CASSPYQGNEKLFF. CDR3 coding DNA: TGTGCCAGCAGCCCGTACCAGGGGAATGAAAAACTGTTTTTT.

The chain links TRBV9 to TRBJ1-3; D perhaps matches TRBD1 (6 bases). This CDR3 region has 13 residues. Between the trimmed V and J ends, which lost 3 bases and 4 bases, there was a span of 8 bases. Germline V gene sequence: CDR1 SGDLS, CDR2 YYNGEE. CDR3 DNA sequence: TGTGCCAGCAGCGGGACAGCAGGAAACACCATATATTTT. The encoded protein is CASSGTAGNTIYF.

V and J are TRBV7-9 and TRBJ1-1, with TRBD1 matching over 9 bases. The CDR3 contains 15 residues. Germline loops: CDR1 SEHNR, CDR2 FQNEAQ (reference sequence). Trimming at V came to 5 bases and at J to 5 bases, leaving 9 bases not matched to a gene. The CDR3 nucleotides read TGTGCCAGCAGCGTACAGGGGGCGCGGGGTACTGAAGCTTTCTTT. Protein: CASSVQGARGTEAFF.

V gene TRBV12-3 or TRBV12-4 combines with J gene TRBJ1-1; 7 bases align to TRBD1. V shed 4 bases, J shed 8 bases, and the junction held 4 bases outside the gene matches. The CDR3 contains 12 residues. CDR3 sequence: CASSSGQEEAFF. The CDR3 DNA reads as TGTGCCAGCAGTTCCGGACAGGAGGAAGCTTTCTTT.

This chain joins TRBV18 and TRBJ1-1; TRBD1 agrees at 8 bases. CDR1 is KGHSH and CDR2 is LQKENI in the germline V gene. Trimming took 4 bases from V and 5 from J; bases not matched to a gene: 9. CDR3 length equals 15 residues. CDR3 amino acids: CASSLDRGLATEAFF. The CDR3 DNA reads TGTGCCAGCTCACTAGACAGGGGTCTGGCAACTGAAGCTTTCTTT.

The table lists this clone with a few counts. This chain connects TRBV11-3 to TRBJ1-4, with D maybe TRBD1 (6 bases). The V end was cut by 3 bases, the J end by 5 bases, with 19 bases between. CDR1 and CDR2 (germline): SGHNT, YENEEA. There are 17 residues in the CDR3. The CDR3 coding sequence is TGTGCCAGCAGCTTCGCTCTTAGGACAGCGAAAAATGAAAAACTGTTTTTT. Encoded protein: CASSFALRTAKNEKLFF.

The chain employs TRBV7-9 and TRBJ2-7, with D unclear. V gave up 5 bases and J gave up 4 bases, with 6 bases separating them. The CDR3 is made up of 11 amino acids. CDR1 and CDR2 (germline): SEHNR, FQNEAQ (reference sequence). CDR3 sequence (DNA): TGTGCCAGCAGCCCGTCGTACGAGCAGTACTTC. This translates into CASSPSYEQYF.

The genes are TRBV5-1 and TRBJ2-5; 10 nucleotides agree with TRBD1. The CDR3 has 15 residues. The germline V gene encodes CDR1 SGHRS and CDR2 YFSETQ. J gave up 5 bases and V 2 bases, and 6 bases lay outside the gene matches. CDR3 in DNA: TGCGCCAGCAGCTTCCCCGGGACAGGGGAGGAGACCCAGTACTTC. Translation gives CASSFPGTGEETQYF.

The chain joins TRBV7-3 to TRBJ2-5; 9 bases align to TRBD2. The CDR3 is 15 residues long. CDR1 is SGHTA, CDR2 FQGTGA, per germline. Losses at the gene ends were 5 bases for V and 3 bases for J; bases not matched to a gene: 7. In DNA, the CDR3 is TGTGCCAGCAGCGCGAATAGCGGGGGAAAAGAGACCCAGTACTTC. Amino acid sequence: CASSANSGGKETQYF.

The V and J genes are TRBV24-1 and TRBJ2-4; 7 bases are shared with TRBD2. The CDR3 runs to 12 residues. V was clipped by 6 bases and J by 6 bases; unmatched bases: 1. The germline gives CDR1 KGHDR, CDR2 SFDVKD. The CDR3 region has the DNA TGTGCCACCAGTACGGGGGGAAACATTCAGTACTTC. Encoded protein: CATSTGGNIQYF.

The CDR3 nucleotides are TGTGCCAGCAGCCCGACCGGACTAGCGGGAAACACCGGGGAGCTGTTTTTT. Amino acids: CASSPTGLAGNTGELFF. The chain couples TRBV7-3 to TRBJ2-2; 12 nucleotides align to TRBD2. This CDR3 comprises 17 residues. The germline gives CDR1 SGHTA, CDR2 FQGTGA. Losses at the gene ends were 5 bases for V and 2 bases for J; bases not matched to a gene: 6.

Only a few counts were recorded for this clone. CDR3 sequence (DNA): TGTGCCAGCTTTAGGGGAGGGCTAACTGAAAAACTGTTTTTT. This sequence encodes CASFRGGLTEKLFF. The chain is built from TRBV28 and TRBJ1-4, with a possible D match to TRBD1 (5 bases). Germline CDR1 and CDR2: MDHEN and SYDVKM. The CDR3 covers 14 residues. Trimming stripped 8 bases from V and 7 bases from J, with 17 bases between.

This chain joins TRBV18 and TRBJ1-1, with TRBD1 matching over 8 bases. Per germline, CDR1 KGHSH and CDR2 LQKENI. V was clipped by 3 bases and J by 5 bases; unmatched bases: 8. This CDR3 is 15 amino acids long. CDR3 loop: CASSPNGQGRTEAFF. Written as DNA, the CDR3 is TGTGCCAGCTCACCCAACGGACAGGGTCGGACTGAAGCTTTCTTT.

V gene TRBV2 combines with J gene TRBJ2-2; TRBD2 is a possible D gene (5 bases). This CDR3 spans 16 amino acids. Germline V gives CDR1 SNHLY, CDR2 FYNNEI. With 1 base removed from V and 6 bases from J, the gap between germline ends came to 15 bases. The CDR3 nucleotides read TGTGCCAGCAGTGAAGGAGGGTTTTGGGGTGCCGGGGAGCTGTTTTTT. As protein: CASSEGGFWGAGELFF.